This is a list of T cell receptor beta chains from one sample in a study of cytomegalovirus exposure and HLA in healthy donors. The protocol was immunoSEQ multiplex PCR, while the TCRdb copy is restricted to in-frame clones and leaves out a portion. The sample lists under 150,000 clones; about nine tenths were seen once. The sequenced material came from PBMCs. The receptor set was obtained from a man aged 18 to 30 in good health and CMV-seronegative. CDR3s leave out the opening cysteine and the closing phenylalanine or tryptophan.

>TRBV5-1
ASSLAGPSPNYSGNTIY
>TRBV5-1
ASSLATGSSYEQY
>TRBV6-1
ASSADRSSYNEQF
>TRBV19
ASSGTGDNQPQH
>TRBV5-4
ASSVGGDTQY
>TRBV2
ASSEPTGQTKETQY
>TRBV9
ASSVTDSSTGELF
>TRBV27
ASSWGQTYEQY
>TRBV5-8
ASSRSGRGTDTQY
>TRBV5-1
ASSMGLAGGRTGELF
>TRBV19
ATNPNDPGHRGNTGELF
>TRBV15
ATSRGVAGNDTEAF
>TRBV6-5
ASSYPGQGLTEAF
>TRBV9
ASSTGLIKETQY
>TRBV7-2
ASSQLFYNEQF
>TRBV14
ASSLFRGSQETQY
>TRBV5-1
ASSLTASGGANTGELF
>TRBV18
ASSPQRDYNQPQH
>TRBV30
AWSVEGGEAF
>TRBV5-6
ASSQTGANYGYT
>TRBV12-5
ASGDLSGRSYNEQF
>TRBV7-9
ASSQGGNQPQH
>TRBV1
TSSQDGRLSGTSYTDTQY
>TRBV7-9
ASSLGSDYGTDTQY
>TRBV29-1
SAKKEGQGALGEKLF
>TRBV5-1
ASSLGTGRGEKLF
>TRBV7-2
ASSPQGESTEAF
>TRBV27
ASKLAVDFAGELF
>TRBV10-3
AARDTDGNQPQH
>TRBV7-6
ASSLGGGQGQREAF
>TRBV5-6
ASSTNSNQPQH
>TRBV6-6
ASSSTTGISNQPQH
>TRBV5-1
ASSLAYRVDTGELF
>TRBV30
AWTQAGANVLT
>TRBV6-5
ASRPYSQAAYEQY
>TRBV7-9
ASSLDRPNTGELF
>TRBV5-1
ASRNRTGQGGGYT
>TRBV7-9
ASSSVRDTQY
>TRBV19
ASSIDGAGGGTDTQY
>TRBV5-1
ASSLLAGDQETQY
>TRBV5-8
ASSTVRTSGGTDTQY
>TRBV11-2
ASSLVAGVTGELF
>TRBV6-5
ASSYSAGAGNTIY
>TRBV5-8
ASSHNVLQNEKLF
>TRBV6-5
ASLQGTGEQF
>TRBV25-1
ASSEPGQANEKLF
>TRBV20-1
SLGGVGIQY
>TRBV2
AHRGLTINNEQF
>TRBV2
ASSKGAGGNTIY
>TRBV19
ASTRGSPYGYT
>TRBV2
AARRGTRGYT
>TRBV11-2
ASSSGTPYEQY
>TRBV5-1
ASSPLVEETQY
>TRBV12-5
ASGLGAGKYNEQF
>TRBV5-6
ASSLVGDRGTEAF
>TRBV6-5
ASSPQAGLLYGYT
>TRBV5-6
ASSLGTGAYGYT
>TRBV29-1
SVDAGGYGYT